The rows below give T cell receptor beta chains drawn from one sample of a study of blood T cell repertoires in COVID-19. The method was immunoSEQ multiplex PCR; TCRdb's version includes in-frame clones alone and lacks a portion of them. This sample yields about 310,000 clones, of which roughly 87% are seen a single time; about 8.9% belongs to the top ten. The sequenced sample was PBMCs or T cells enriched from blood (not recorded which). These receptors all come from a woman aged 18-30 years who had recovered from COVID-19. Both conserved end residues are part of each CDR3. The D gene is left open where the match is weak. Size is omitted from some rows. Given values are once, few, many or a class for expanded clones.

clone size: -; D gene: TRBD1; J gene: TRBJ1-3; V gene: TRBV5-6; CDR3 DNA: TGTGCCAGCAGCTCCAGGGGGCGAGGAAACACCATATATTTT; CDR3 protein: CASSSRGRGNTIYF
clone size: -; D gene: -; J gene: TRBJ1-5; V gene: TRBV2; CDR3 DNA: TGTGCCAGCGGTTTACAGGTAGATCAGCCCCAGCATTTT; CDR3 protein: CASGLQVDQPQHF
clone size: -; D gene: -; J gene: TRBJ1-2; V gene: TRBV6-5; CDR3 DNA: TGTGCCAGCAGTCCGGTATTAAGGGGTGGCTACACCTTC; CDR3 protein: CASSPVLRGGYTF
clone size: few; D gene: -; J gene: TRBJ2-5; V gene: TRBV7-3; CDR3 DNA: TGTGCCAGCAGCTTGGACGGGGGAAAGACCCAGTACTTC; CDR3 protein: CASSLDGGKTQYF
clone size: -; D gene: -; J gene: TRBJ1-1; V gene: TRBV19; CDR3 DNA: TGTGCCAGCTCGGGGGGACGGGGAACTGAAGCTTTCTTT; CDR3 protein: CASSGGRGTEAFF
clone size: -; D gene: TRBD2; J gene: TRBJ2-2; V gene: TRBV19; CDR3 DNA: TGTGCCAGTAGGGAGGGGACTAGCGGGGGTCACGGGGAGCTGTTTTTT; CDR3 protein: CASREGTSGGHGELFF
clone size: -; D gene: -; J gene: TRBJ2-5; V gene: TRBV18; CDR3 DNA: TGTGCCAGCTCACCGTCTTTAGGTTGGAGGGAGAAGACCCAGTACTTC; CDR3 protein: CASSPSLGWREKTQYF
clone size: -; D gene: -; J gene: TRBJ1-2; V gene: TRBV25-1; CDR3 DNA: TGTGCCAGCAGTGAGCGTGAGAAGCACTATGGCTACACCTTC; CDR3 protein: CASSEREKHYGYTF
clone size: -; D gene: -; J gene: TRBJ2-1; V gene: TRBV9; CDR3 DNA: TGTGCCAGCAGCTGGCAAGAGGGCTCCTACAATGAGCAGTTCTTC; CDR3 protein: CASSWQEGSYNEQFF
clone size: -; D gene: -; J gene: TRBJ1-1; V gene: TRBV18; CDR3 DNA: TGTGCCAGCTCACAAGACAGGAACACTGAAGCTTTCTTT; CDR3 protein: CASSQDRNTEAFF
clone size: -; D gene: -; J gene: TRBJ2-3; V gene: TRBV11-3; CDR3 DNA: TGTGCCAGCAGCTTAAACAGCGGCGAGGAGGATACGCAGTATTTT; CDR3 protein: CASSLNSGEEDTQYF
clone size: -; D gene: TRBD1; J gene: TRBJ1-2; V gene: TRBV25-1; CDR3 DNA: TGTGCCAGCAGTGAAACAGGGGGCCCCTCCTATGGCTACACCTTC; CDR3 protein: CASSETGGPSYGYTF
clone size: -; D gene: TRBD1; J gene: TRBJ1-4; V gene: TRBV6-5; CDR3 DNA: TGTGCCAGCAGTTACGGACAGGGGGCTAATGAAAAACTGTTTTTT; CDR3 protein: CASSYGQGANEKLFF
clone size: -; D gene: -; J gene: TRBJ2-7; V gene: TRBV30; CDR3 DNA: TGTGCCTGGAGTACCAGCTCCTACGAGCAGTACTTC; CDR3 protein: CAWSTSSYEQYF
clone size: -; D gene: -; J gene: TRBJ2-1; V gene: TRBV10-3; CDR3 DNA: TGTGCCATCAGCCCCGGACTGGGCTCCTACAATGAGCAGTTCTTC; CDR3 protein: CAISPGLGSYNEQFF
clone size: -; D gene: TRBD1; J gene: TRBJ1-6; V gene: TRBV10-1; CDR3 DNA: TGCGCCAGCAGTGATTGGGGCGACAGGGGGCGGGTTAATTCACCCCTCCACTTT; CDR3 protein: CASSDWGDRGRVNSPLHF
clone size: -; D gene: -; J gene: TRBJ1-6; V gene: TRBV16; CDR3 DNA: TGTGCCAGCAGCCTCTCGGCAGACAGCAGTCGGTCACCCCTCCACTTT; CDR3 protein: CASSLSADSSRSPLHF
clone size: -; D gene: -; J gene: TRBJ2-6; V gene: TRBV7-3; CDR3 DNA: TGTGCCAGCAGCTTACACAGCTCTGGGGCCAACGTCCTGACTTTC; CDR3 protein: CASSLHSSGANVLTF
clone size: once; D gene: -; J gene: TRBJ2-1; V gene: TRBV27; CDR3 DNA: TGTGCCAGCAGTTTATCGGCATCTGGGGGGGCCTCCTACAATGAGCAGTTCTTC; CDR3 protein: CASSLSASGGASYNEQFF
clone size: -; D gene: TRBD2; J gene: TRBJ2-3; V gene: TRBV3-1/TRBV3-2; CDR3 DNA: TGTGCCAGCAGCCAACAGCGGGGAGGGACAGATACGCAGTATTTT; CDR3 protein: CASSQQRGGTDTQYF
clone size: -; D gene: TRBD1; J gene: TRBJ2-5; V gene: TRBV5-1; CDR3 DNA: TGCGCCAGCAGCTTCCGGCGACAGGGGATGCTAGAGACCCAGTACTTC; CDR3 protein: CASSFRRQGMLETQYF
clone size: -; D gene: TRBD1; J gene: TRBJ1-2; V gene: TRBV5-4; CDR3 DNA: TGTGCCAGCAACGTCCCAGGGGGGAGCTACACCTTC; CDR3 protein: CASNVPGGSYTF
clone size: once; D gene: -; J gene: TRBJ1-3; V gene: TRBV28; CDR3 DNA: TGTGCCAGCAGTGCCGTTATGGCCGCTGGAAACACCATATATTTT; CDR3 protein: CASSAVMAAGNTIYF
clone size: once; D gene: -; J gene: TRBJ1-2; V gene: TRBV6-2/TRBV6-3; CDR3 DNA: TGTGCCAGCAGTTGGAACCGGGACTATGGCTACACCTTC; CDR3 protein: CASSWNRDYGYTF
clone size: -; D gene: TRBD2; J gene: TRBJ2-1; V gene: TRBV6-1; CDR3 DNA: TGTGCCAGCAGTGACCCCCCAAGCGGGGGGGCCAATGAGCAGTTCTTC; CDR3 protein: CASSDPPSGGANEQFF
clone size: -; D gene: -; J gene: TRBJ2-5; V gene: TRBV20-1; CDR3 DNA: TGCAGTGCTAGTATACTAGACAAAAAGACCCAGTACTTC; CDR3 protein: CSASILDKKTQYF
clone size: -; D gene: -; J gene: TRBJ2-1; V gene: TRBV27; CDR3 DNA: TGTGCCAGCAGTTCAGGGAGCTTCCGACAGGCCTACAATGAGCAGTTCTTC; CDR3 protein: CASSSGSFRQAYNEQFF
clone size: -; D gene: -; J gene: TRBJ2-7; V gene: TRBV2; CDR3 DNA: TGTGCCAGCACCTCGACTAACCCAGAGGGCGAGCAGTACTTC; CDR3 protein: CASTSTNPEGEQYF
clone size: -; D gene: TRBD1; J gene: TRBJ1-1; V gene: TRBV7-9; CDR3 DNA: TGTGCCAGCAGCTCGGGACAGGGTGGGGGCACTGAAGCTTTCTTT; CDR3 protein: CASSSGQGGGTEAFF
clone size: -; D gene: TRBD2; J gene: TRBJ2-3; V gene: TRBV6-5; CDR3 DNA: TGTGCCAGCAACCGACTAGCGGGGGCAGATACGCAGTATTTT; CDR3 protein: CASNRLAGADTQYF
clone size: -; D gene: -; J gene: TRBJ2-7; V gene: TRBV7-9; CDR3 DNA: TGTGCCAGCAGCTCTCAGGGACTTCCTTACGAGCAGTACTTC; CDR3 protein: CASSSQGLPYEQYF
clone size: -; D gene: TRBD2; J gene: TRBJ2-5; V gene: TRBV2; CDR3 DNA: TGTGCCAGCAGTGAAGTAGCGGGGGAGGTAGAGACCCAGTACTTC; CDR3 protein: CASSEVAGEVETQYF
clone size: -; D gene: TRBD1; J gene: TRBJ2-7; V gene: TRBV15; CDR3 DNA: TGTGCCACCAGCAGAGAGACAGGGTTGAGTTACGAGCAGTACTTC; CDR3 protein: CATSRETGLSYEQYF
clone size: -; D gene: -; J gene: TRBJ2-3; V gene: TRBV27; CDR3 DNA: TGTGCCAGCAGTTTCCCGGGGAATACGCAGTATTTT; CDR3 protein: CASSFPGNTQYF
clone size: once; D gene: TRBD1; J gene: TRBJ1-1; V gene: TRBV28; CDR3 DNA: TGTGCCAGCAGTCCTACAGGGGCGGGCACTGAAGCTTTCTTT; CDR3 protein: CASSPTGAGTEAFF
clone size: -; D gene: -; J gene: TRBJ1-5; V gene: TRBV21-1; CDR3 DNA: TGTGCCAGCAGCAAAGAGGGGGGGGGTTGGAATCAGCCCCAGCATTTT; CDR3 protein: CASSKEGGGWNQPQHF
clone size: -; D gene: TRBD1; J gene: TRBJ2-1; V gene: TRBV24-1; CDR3 DNA: TGTGCCACCAGTGATGTGGACAGGGTCGATGAGCAGTTCTTC; CDR3 protein: CATSDVDRVDEQFF
clone size: -; D gene: -; J gene: TRBJ1-1; V gene: TRBV3-1/TRBV3-2; CDR3 DNA: TGTGCCAGCAGCTTCCGGTTGTCGAGAAACACTGAAGCTTTCTTT; CDR3 protein: CASSFRLSRNTEAFF
clone size: -; D gene: -; J gene: TRBJ2-7; V gene: TRBV15; CDR3 DNA: TGTGCCACCAGCAGAGACTTTAACAGGCTCGGCCCGGGCGAGCAGTACTTC; CDR3 protein: CATSRDFNRLGPGEQYF
clone size: -; D gene: TRBD1; J gene: TRBJ2-7; V gene: TRBV19; CDR3 DNA: TGTGCCAGTAGTATCTTGGCAGGGGGCATCTACGAGCAGTACTTC; CDR3 protein: CASSILAGGIYEQYF
clone size: few; D gene: -; J gene: TRBJ1-5; V gene: TRBV21-1; CDR3 DNA: TGTGCCAGCAGCCCTCGGGACAGGGGCGGTTGCAATCAGCCCCAGCATTTT; CDR3 protein: CASSPRDRGGCNQPQHF
clone size: once; D gene: -; J gene: TRBJ1-6; V gene: TRBV9; CDR3 DNA: TGTGCCAGCAGCGTAATCCCAGAGCGGGATTCACCCCTCCACTTT; CDR3 protein: CASSVIPERDSPLHF
clone size: -; D gene: -; J gene: TRBJ1-5; V gene: TRBV18; CDR3 DNA: TGTGCCAGCTCCTCAACCTCTACACAGGGGCCCCAGCATTTT; CDR3 protein: CASSSTSTQGPQHF
clone size: -; D gene: -; J gene: TRBJ2-1; V gene: TRBV25-1; CDR3 DNA: TGTGCCAGCAGTGAGACTATCTACAATGAGCAGTTCTTC; CDR3 protein: CASSETIYNEQFF
clone size: -; D gene: -; J gene: TRBJ2-2; V gene: TRBV4-1; CDR3 DNA: TGCGCCAGCAGCCAAGAGGACAGGAACACCGGGGAGCTGTTTTTT; CDR3 protein: CASSQEDRNTGELFF
clone size: once; D gene: -; J gene: TRBJ2-7; V gene: TRBV5-5; CDR3 DNA: TGTGCCAGCAGCTTGGCCGGAGGAAATTCCAACGAGCAGTACTTC; CDR3 protein: CASSLAGGNSNEQYF
clone size: -; D gene: -; J gene: TRBJ1-5; V gene: TRBV27; CDR3 DNA: TGTGCCAGCAGTTTATCCGCCGTGCGGGGAGGACAGCCCCAGCATTTT; CDR3 protein: CASSLSAVRGGQPQHF
clone size: -; D gene: -; J gene: TRBJ1-3; V gene: TRBV5-7; CDR3 DNA: TGTGCCAGCAGCTTGGGCGCAAACACCATATATTTT; CDR3 protein: CASSLGANTIYF
clone size: -; D gene: TRBD1; J gene: TRBJ1-4; V gene: TRBV7-2; CDR3 DNA: TGTGCCAGCAGTATCGGGACAGGGGGCAACTTTGGGGAAAAACTGTTTTTT; CDR3 protein: CASSIGTGGNFGEKLFF
clone size: -; D gene: TRBD1; J gene: TRBJ2-6; V gene: TRBV4-1; CDR3 DNA: TGCGCCAGCAGCCGAAAAGACCGGGACAGGGGGTTTGGGGCCAACGTCCTGACTTTC; CDR3 protein: CASSRKDRDRGFGANVLTF
clone size: -; D gene: -; J gene: TRBJ2-1; V gene: TRBV5-6; CDR3 DNA: TGTGCCAGCAGCCCCCAGGGGAGGGGAGCCTACAATGAGCAGTTCTTC; CDR3 protein: CASSPQGRGAYNEQFF
clone size: -; D gene: TRBD2; J gene: TRBJ2-3; V gene: TRBV5-4; CDR3 DNA: TGTGCCAGCAGCTTCTTGACTAGCGGGGGGCGGCTAGATACGCAGTATTTT; CDR3 protein: CASSFLTSGGRLDTQYF
clone size: -; D gene: -; J gene: TRBJ2-7; V gene: TRBV7-8; CDR3 DNA: TGTGCCAGCAGCGCCAACAGGGTTGGCGAGCAGTACTTC; CDR3 protein: CASSANRVGEQYF
clone size: -; D gene: -; J gene: TRBJ2-4; V gene: TRBV5-1; CDR3 DNA: TGCGCCAGCAGCCCCGGCACAAACGATAAACCCCTTAGCGACATTCAGTACTTC; CDR3 protein: CASSPGTNDKPLSDIQYF
clone size: -; D gene: TRBD1; J gene: TRBJ1-2; V gene: TRBV4-3; CDR3 DNA: TGCGCCAGCAGCCGAACCGGGCCGACAGGGCACTATGGCTACACCTTC; CDR3 protein: CASSRTGPTGHYGYTF
clone size: -; D gene: TRBD2; J gene: TRBJ2-1; V gene: TRBV19; CDR3 DNA: TGTGCCAGTAAACGACTAGCGGGGGAGCGTAACAATGAGCAGTTCTTC; CDR3 protein: CASKRLAGERNNEQFF
clone size: -; D gene: -; J gene: TRBJ2-7; V gene: TRBV6-5; CDR3 DNA: TGTGCCAGCAGTTACTCCCCGGGACTCACCTACGAGCAGTACTTC; CDR3 protein: CASSYSPGLTYEQYF
clone size: -; D gene: -; J gene: TRBJ2-1; V gene: TRBV3-1/TRBV3-2; CDR3 DNA: TGTGCCAGCAGCCAATTGCTAGCCCGCTACAATGAGCAGTTCTTC; CDR3 protein: CASSQLLARYNEQFF
clone size: few; D gene: TRBD1; J gene: TRBJ1-3; V gene: TRBV5-5; CDR3 DNA: TGTGCCAGCAGCTCCCGATCCGGGACAGTCTCTGGAAACACCATATATTTT; CDR3 protein: CASSSRSGTVSGNTIYF
clone size: -; D gene: -; J gene: TRBJ1-2; V gene: TRBV15; CDR3 DNA: TGTGCCACCAGCAGAGAAGGAAGGCAGGGCAGGTCCCGGCTCTATGGCTACACCTTC; CDR3 protein: CATSREGRQGRSRLYGYTF